This paragraph reports one T cell receptor (beta chain). Produced via immunoSEQ multiplex PCR; TCRdb's table is partial and in-frame only. The repertoire holds about 84,000 clones, with approximately 97% as singletons. These data belong to a study of technical replicates of blood from several donors. This CDR3 is 16 amino acids long. Germline V gene lookup returns CDR1 SGHNT and CDR2 YYREEE (reference sequence). V gave up 0 bases and J gave up 5 bases; unmatched junction bases: 8. Sequenced: T cells isolated from PBMCs. The source of this sequence is a human donor in good health. The chain combines TRBV5-4 with TRBJ1-2; 9 bases are shared with TRBD1. The CDR3: CASSLVGQGIPYGYTF. CDR3 nucleotides: TGTGCCAGCAGCTTGGTGGGACAGGGAATCCCTTATGGCTACACCTTC.